A selection of T cell receptor beta chains follows, all from one sample in a study of blood T cell repertoires in COVID-19. Profiled with immunoSEQ multiplex PCR; TCRdb holds only in-frame clones, not every one. Here the sample spans about 220,000 clones, approximately 84% being singletons. Sample: peripheral blood. The source of these receptors is a man between 40 and 49 years old with active or convalescent COVID-19. CDR3s include the opening cysteine and the closing phenylalanine or tryptophan. D genes are given only for firm matches.

D gene	J gene	CDR3 length	V gene	CDR3 protein	CDR3 DNA
.	TRBJ2-5	14	TRBV5-1	CASSLAYSEETQYF	TGCGCCAGCAGCTTGGCGTACAGTGAAGAGACCCAGTACTTC
.	TRBJ2-5	16	TRBV2	CASRPPDSYAKETQYF	TGTGCCAGCAGACCACCTGACAGCTACGCTAAAGAGACCCAGTACTTC
.	TRBJ1-1	13	TRBV24-1	CATTDGQNTEAFF	TGTGCCACCACGGACGGACAGAACACTGAAGCTTTCTTT
TRBD1	TRBJ1-1	14	TRBV27	CASSIRDRGPEAFF	TGTGCCAGCAGTATTCGGGACAGGGGTCCTGAAGCTTTCTTT
TRBD1	TRBJ1-3	17	TRBV30	CAWSVPGTGGLRNTIYF	TGTGCCTGGAGTGTACCCGGGACAGGGGGCTTAAGAAACACCATATATTTT
TRBD1	TRBJ1-2	13	TRBV5-8	CASSPGQVYGYTF	TGTGCCAGCAGCCCCGGACAGGTCTATGGCTACACCTTC
.	TRBJ1-1	13	TRBV27	CASHQGLNTEAFF	TGTGCCAGCCATCAGGGTTTGAACACTGAAGCTTTCTTT
.	TRBJ1-6	14	TRBV27	CASSITRQYSPLHF	TGTGCCAGCAGCATCACCCGACAGTATTCACCCCTCCACTTT
TRBD1	TRBJ1-1	14	TRBV28	CASSIRGGYTEAFF	TGTGCCAGCAGTATACGAGGGGGCTACACTGAAGCTTTCTTT
.	TRBJ1-1	18	TRBV7-8	CASSLVRDGVRLNTEAFF	TGTGCCAGCAGCTTAGTCCGAGACGGGGTCCGGCTGAACACTGAAGCTTTCTTT
.	TRBJ1-2	17	TRBV15	CATSSRTRTWSNYGYTF	TGTGCCACCAGCTCACGGACACGGACCTGGTCTAACTATGGCTACACCTTC
TRBD2	TRBJ2-5	16	TRBV28	CASSSVAGGYGETQYF	TGTGCCAGCAGTTCGGTAGCGGGGGGATATGGGGAGACCCAGTACTTC
TRBD1	TRBJ2-7	12	TRBV12-3/TRBV12-4	CASSRQGNEQYF	TGTGCCAGCAGTAGACAGGGGAACGAGCAGTACTTC